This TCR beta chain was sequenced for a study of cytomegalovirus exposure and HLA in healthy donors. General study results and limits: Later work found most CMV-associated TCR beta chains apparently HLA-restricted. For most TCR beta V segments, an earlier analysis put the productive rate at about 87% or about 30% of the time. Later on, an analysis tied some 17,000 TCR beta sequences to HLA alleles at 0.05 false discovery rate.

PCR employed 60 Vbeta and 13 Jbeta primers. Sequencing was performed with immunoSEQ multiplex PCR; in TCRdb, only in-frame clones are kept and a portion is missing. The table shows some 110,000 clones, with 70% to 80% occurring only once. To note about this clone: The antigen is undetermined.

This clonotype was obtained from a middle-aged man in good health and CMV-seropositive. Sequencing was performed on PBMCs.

The CDR3 DNA sequence: TGTGCCAGCGGTCAGCAGGGGGCGGTGAACACTGAAGCTTTCTTT. Translating it yields CASGQQGAVNTEAFF. V and J are TRBV2 and TRBJ1-1; 8 positions agree with TRBD1. From germline, CDR1 is SNHLY and CDR2 FYNNEI. The length of the CDR3 is 15 residues. V shed 8 bases, J shed 0 bases, and the junction held 8 bases outside the gene matches.